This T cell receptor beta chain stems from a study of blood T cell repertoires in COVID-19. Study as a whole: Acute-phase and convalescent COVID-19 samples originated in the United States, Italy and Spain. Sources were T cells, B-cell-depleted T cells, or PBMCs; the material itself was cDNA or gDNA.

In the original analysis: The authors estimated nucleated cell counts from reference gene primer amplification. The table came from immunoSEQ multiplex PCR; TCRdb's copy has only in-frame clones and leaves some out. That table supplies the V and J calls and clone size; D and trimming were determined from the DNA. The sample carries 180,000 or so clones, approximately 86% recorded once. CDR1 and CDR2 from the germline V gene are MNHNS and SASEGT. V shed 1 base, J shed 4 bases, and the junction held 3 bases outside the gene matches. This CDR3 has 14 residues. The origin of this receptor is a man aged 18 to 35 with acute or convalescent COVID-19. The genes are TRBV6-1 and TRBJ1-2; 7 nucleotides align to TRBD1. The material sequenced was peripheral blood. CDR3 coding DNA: TGTGCCAGCAGTGAAGGACAGGGAACCTATGGCTACACCTTC. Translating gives CASSEGQGTYGYTF.